Reported below is one T cell receptor beta chain. The antigen is not known. The germline V gene has CDR1 SGHNT and CDR2 YYREEE (reference sequence). CDR3 length equals 15 residues. The junction had 4 bases not matched to a gene; V was cut back by 4 bases and J by 0 bases. These data are taken from a study of cytomegalovirus exposure and HLA in healthy donors. Findings and limits, study-wide: Rare TCR sequences predominated, though certain public TCRs were found in many donors.

Vbeta (60) and Jbeta (13) primers were used in the PCR. Sequencing was performed with immunoSEQ multiplex PCR; in TCRdb, only in-frame clones are kept and a portion is missing. The sample contains approximately 96,000 clones, approximately 79% of which appear only once. V is TRBV5-4 and J is TRBJ2-3, with TRBD1 matching over 8 bases. What was sequenced was PBMCs. The source of this sequence is a male donor in good health and CMV-seronegative. CDR3 DNA: TGTGCCAGCAGCGGGGGACAGGCGAGCACAGATACGCAGTATTTT. It is translated as CASSGGQASTDTQYF.